The source of this T cell receptor (beta chain) is a study of shared clonotypes between healthy human individuals. General study findings and limits: Enrolling few donors narrowed the genetic and exposure-history diversity that was represented. The four-donor shared clonotypes exceeded non-shared clonotypes in generation probability, with non-shared ones scoring lower. When naive CD4 clonotypes were compared across a few donors, approximately 4.9% were shared.

Template for every sorted-subset replicate PCR totaled approximately 200 ng DNA, tens of thousands of T cell genomes. TCRdb keeps only in-frame clones here, not all; method: immunoSEQ multiplex PCR. The sample includes about a million clones, 70% to 85% of them seen just once. Details on this clone: Antigen: not known.

CDR3 length equals 16 residues. Trimming cost V 1 base and J 2 bases, with 16 bases left between them. CDR1 SGHNT and CDR2 YYREEE come from the germline V gene (reference sequence). This receptor was identified in a man between 18 and 35 years old in good health. Some clones in this sample may be carry-over from other donors' samples. The sequenced material came from memory CD4+ T cells from PBMCs. Described subset: CD45RA-negative fraction. The genes are TRBV5-4 and TRBJ2-7; a weak D match, TRBD1 (5 bases). CDR3 nucleotides: TGTGCCAGCAGCTTGTTCCCCGGCTGGGGCCCCTACGAGCAGTACTTC. Protein sequence: CASSLFPGWGPYEQYF. The full variable domain, in which reference TRBV5-4 and TRBJ2-7 provide the parts outside the CDR3, is ETGVTQSPTHLIKTRGQQVTLRCSSQSGHNTVSWYQQALGQGPQFIFQYYREEENGRGNFPPRFSGLQFPNYSSELNVNALELDDSALYLCASSLFPGWGPYEQYFGPGTRLTVT.